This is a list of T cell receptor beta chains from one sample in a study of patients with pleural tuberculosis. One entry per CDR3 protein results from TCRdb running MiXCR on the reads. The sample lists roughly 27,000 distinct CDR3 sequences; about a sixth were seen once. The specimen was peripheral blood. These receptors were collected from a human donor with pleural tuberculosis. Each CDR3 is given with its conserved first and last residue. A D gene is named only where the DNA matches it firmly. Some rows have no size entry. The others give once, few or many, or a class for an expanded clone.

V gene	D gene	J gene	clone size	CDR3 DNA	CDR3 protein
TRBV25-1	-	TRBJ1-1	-	TGTGCCAGCAGAAGACAAATGAACACTGAAGCTTTCTTT	CASRRQMNTEAFF
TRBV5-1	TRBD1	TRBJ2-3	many	TGCGCCAGCAGCCCGGGACAGGTGGGCACAGATACGCAGTATTTT	CASSPGQVGTDTQYF
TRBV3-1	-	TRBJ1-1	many	TGTGCCAGCAGCCAATTTGGGGTTCGCACTGAAGCTTTCTTT	CASSQFGVRTEAFF
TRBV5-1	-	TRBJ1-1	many	TGCGCCAGCAGGCCAGGTAATCTGAACACTGAAGCTTTCTTT	CASRPGNLNTEAFF
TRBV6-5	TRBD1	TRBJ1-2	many	TGTGCCAGCAGTTACTCGAGACAGGGCTCTGGCTACACCTTC	CASSYSRQGSGYTF
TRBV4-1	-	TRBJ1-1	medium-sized	TGCGCCAGCAGCGCTTGGTCGTACACTGAAGCTTTCTTT	CASSAWSYTEAFF
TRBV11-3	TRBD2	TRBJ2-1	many	TGTGCCAGCAGCCCTGGCCGGGGGGGCGGTGAGCAGTTCTTC	CASSPGRGGGEQFF
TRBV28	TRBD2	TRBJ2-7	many	TGTGCCAGTGCCGGACTAGCCGAGCAGTACTTC	CASAGLAEQYF
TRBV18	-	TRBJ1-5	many	TGTGCCAGCTCACCGGGGGACACGAAGCCCCAGCATTTT	CASSPGDTKPQHF
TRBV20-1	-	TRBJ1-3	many	TGCAGTGCTAGGGGGTACGGACACCATAGCTCTGGAAACACCATATATTTT	CSARGYGHHSSGNTIYF
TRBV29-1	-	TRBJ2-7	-	TGCAGCGTTGAAGGCGGGACGCCCGAGCAGTACTTC	CSVEGGTPEQYF
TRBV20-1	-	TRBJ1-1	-	TGCAGTGCTAGAGATAGGGGACCCGGCACTGAAGCTTCCTTT	CSARDRGPGTEASF
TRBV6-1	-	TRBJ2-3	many	TGTGCCAGCAGTGGGCCCGGGATACGAGCACTTAGCACAGATACGCAGTATTTT	CASSGPGIRALSTDTQYF
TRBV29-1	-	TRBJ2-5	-	TGCAGCGTTGGGGGACAAGAGGCCCAGTACTTC	CSVGGQEAQYF